Presented here are 14 T cell receptor beta chains from one specimen sequenced in a study of blood T cells in healthy people across ages. With a J-beta primer mix and a sample-barcoded 5' primer, a second PCR ran roughly 6 to 12 cycles. Via MiXCR, TCRdb re-called the 5' RACE reads, giving one row per CDR3 protein. Seen here are 850,000 to 1,100,000 distinct CDR3 sequences, 30% to 40% observed once, and the top ten hold around 12%. The source material was blood. The source of these receptors is a man in his late teens or twenties in good health.

V and J are TRBV9 and TRBJ2-7; unclear D gene. CDR1 is SGDLS, CDR2 YYNGEE, per germline. This CDR3 spans 15 amino acids. Trimming left V 1 base short and J 0 bases short, with 11 bases between. The CDR3 here is CASSVQSSSSYEQYF. CDR3 DNA sequence: TGTGCCAGCAGCGTACAGAGTTCGAGCTCCTACGAGCAGTACTTC.

The chain is built from TRBV3-1 and TRBJ1-3, with unresolved D. This CDR3 spans 16 amino acids. The germline CDR1 and CDR2 sequences are LGHDT and YNNKEL (reference sequence). V dropped 0 bases and J dropped 0 bases, with 9 bases sitting between them. This CDR3 reads CASSQERLTSGNTIYF. Written as DNA, the CDR3 is TGTGCCAGCAGCCAAGAGAGGCTGACCTCTGGAAACACCATATATTTT.

The chain combines TRBV30 with TRBJ1-1; tentative D call: TRBD1 (6 bases). Trimming cost V 6 bases and J 7 bases, with 15 bases left between them. Germline assignment: CDR1 GTSNPN and CDR2 SVGIG (reference sequence). The CDR3 covers 12 residues. The DNA of the CDR3 is TGTGCCTGCGACCGGGACATAGGTGAAGCTTTCTTT. Protein sequence: CACDRDIGEAFF.

The table lists this clonotype with a few counts. The V and J genes are TRBV4-3 and TRBJ1-1, with D unclear. V gave up 3 bases and J gave up 4 bases, with 15 bases separating them. This CDR3 has 15 amino acids. Per the germline V gene, CDR1 is LGHNA and CDR2 is YSLEER. In DNA, the CDR3 is TGCGCCAGCAGCCAGACGGACGGGGTGGGCACTGAAGCTTTCTTT. Protein product: CASSQTDGVGTEAFF.

The rearrangement links TRBV4-3 to TRBJ2-2; D is unresolved. This CDR3 is built from 15 residues. Trimming removed 4 bases from V and 5 bases from J, with 14 bases in between. The germline gives CDR1 LGHNA, CDR2 YSLEER. Here the CDR3 reads CASSPDLYGTGELFF. For the CDR3, the DNA is TGCGCCAGCAGCCCCGACCTATACGGGACCGGGGAGCTGTTTTTT.

This chain links TRBV5-1 with TRBJ1-3; 10 bases agree with TRBD1. The CDR3 sequence is 18 residues long. Germline V gives CDR1 SGHRS, CDR2 YFSETQ. The junction had 6 bases not matched to a gene; V was cut back by 0 bases and J by 0 bases. The CDR3 sequence: CASSLAGTGAFSGNTIYF. The CDR3 DNA sequence: TGCGCCAGCAGCTTGGCGGGGACAGGGGCATTCTCTGGAAACACCATATATTTT.

This clonotype was counted between two and nine times. V and J are TRBV4-3 and TRBJ2-3; D unclear. This CDR3 contains 14 residues. CDR1 and CDR2 (germline): LGHNA, YSLEER. Trimming removed 4 bases at V and 2 bases at J, with 10 bases between. Here the CDR3 DNA reads TGCGCCAGCAGCCCCGTTAGCAACACAGATACGCAGTATTTT. Its translation: CASSPVSNTDTQYF.

This rearrangement joins TRBV12-3 or TRBV12-4 to TRBJ1-5, with TRBD1 matching over 9 bases. This CDR3 spans 16 amino acids. V lost 5 bases to trimming and J lost 2 bases; unmatched junction nucleotides: 7. Here the CDR3 reads CASSPRTGAGNQPQHF. Written as DNA, the CDR3 is TGTGCCAGCAGTCCTAGGACAGGGGCTGGCAATCAGCCCCAGCATTTT.

This clonotype was seen a few times. The rearrangement links TRBV6-1 to TRBJ2-4, with D hard to call. The CDR3 has 15 amino acids. V was pared by 4 bases and J by 0 bases, with 10 bases between. Per germline, CDR1 MNHNS and CDR2 SASEGT. The CDR3 protein is CASSAESLAKNIQYF. The CDR3 DNA is TGTGCCAGCAGTGCCGAGTCACTAGCCAAAAACATTCAGTACTTC.

This clonotype came up once. The gene calls are TRBV25-1 and TRBJ1-1; unclear D gene. The V gene lost 5 bases and the J gene lost 6 bases, with 19 bases spanning the gap. This CDR3 has 15 residues. Germline CDR1 is MGHDK and CDR2 is SYGVNS. The CDR3 region is CASSPWSGSDAEAFF. CDR3 nucleotides: TGTGCCAGCAGTCCTTGGTCGGGGTCGGATGCTGAAGCTTTCTTT.

Only a few counts were recorded for this clonotype. The J gene is TRBJ2-1, the V gene TRBV12-3 or TRBV12-4; 14 bases map to TRBD2. Trimming took 5 bases from V and 7 from J; bases not matched to a gene: 7. The CDR3 loop spans 16 amino acids. CDR3 residues: CASSVGTSGGMNEQFF. CDR3 in DNA: TGTGCCAGCAGTGTAGGGACTAGCGGGGGAATGAATGAGCAGTTCTTC.

V and J are TRBV20-1 and TRBJ2-4, with D unclear. This CDR3 contains 17 residues. In germline, CDR1 is DFQATT, CDR2 SNEGSKA (reference sequence). V dropped 6 bases and J dropped 0 bases, with 21 bases sitting between them. CDR3 DNA sequence: TGCAGTGCCCTCCGGGCTGGCGACACCTTAGCCAAAAACATTCAGTACTTC. Protein product: CSALRAGDTLAKNIQYF.

The chain links TRBV6-2 or TRBV6-3 to TRBJ1-1; D might be TRBD1 (5 bases). This CDR3 contains 14 residues. CDR1 is MNHEY and CDR2 is SVGEGT in the germline V gene. V was clipped by 7 bases and J by 4 bases, with 16 bases between them. The CDR3 loop reads CASIPETDRTEAFF. The CDR3 DNA reads TGTGCCAGCATCCCTGAGACAGACCGCACTGAAGCTTTCTTT.

The chain links TRBV7-3 to TRBJ1-2; D is perhaps TRBD1 (5 bases). Germline V gene data show CDR1 as SGHTA and CDR2 as FQGTGA. V was shortened by 5 bases and J by 4 bases, with 14 bases between the two germline ends. This CDR3 is 14 amino acids long. The CDR3 reads CASSPTGVGYGYTF. The CDR3 region has the DNA TGTGCCAGCAGCCCGACGGGGGTTGGCTATGGCTACACCTTC.